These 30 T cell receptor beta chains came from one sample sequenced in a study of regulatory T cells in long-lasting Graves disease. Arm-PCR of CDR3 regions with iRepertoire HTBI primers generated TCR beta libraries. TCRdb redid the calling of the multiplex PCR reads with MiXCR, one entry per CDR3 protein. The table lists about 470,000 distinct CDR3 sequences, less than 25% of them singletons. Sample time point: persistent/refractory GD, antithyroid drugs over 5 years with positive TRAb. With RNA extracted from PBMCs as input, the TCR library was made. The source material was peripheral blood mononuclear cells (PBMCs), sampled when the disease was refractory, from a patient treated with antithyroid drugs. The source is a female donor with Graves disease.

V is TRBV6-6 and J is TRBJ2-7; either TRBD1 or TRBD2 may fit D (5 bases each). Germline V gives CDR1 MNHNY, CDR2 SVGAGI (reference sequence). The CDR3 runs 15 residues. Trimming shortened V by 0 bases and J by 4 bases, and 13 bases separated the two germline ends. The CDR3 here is CASSYSRGASYEQYF. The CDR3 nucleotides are TGTGCCAGCAGTTACTCGAGAGGGGCGAGTTACGAGCAGTACTTC.

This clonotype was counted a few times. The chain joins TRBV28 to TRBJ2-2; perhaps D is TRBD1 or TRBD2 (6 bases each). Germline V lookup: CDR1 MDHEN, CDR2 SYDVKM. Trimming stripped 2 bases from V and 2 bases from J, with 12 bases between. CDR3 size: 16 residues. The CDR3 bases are TGTGCCAGCAGTTTAAGGGGGGCGCAAAACACCGGGGAGCTGTTTTTT. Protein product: CASSLRGAQNTGELFF.

CDR3 amino acids: CASSQDPAGGSETQYF. Written as DNA, the CDR3 is TGCGCCAGCAGCCAAGATCCAGCGGGAGGGTCGGAGACCCAGTACTTC. The rearrangement uses TRBV4-1 and TRBJ2-5; TRBD2 matches 10 bases. This CDR3 region has 16 residues. The ends lost 0 bases at V and 5 bases at J; junction bases unmatched: 6. Per the germline V gene, CDR1 is MGHRA and CDR2 is YSYEKL.

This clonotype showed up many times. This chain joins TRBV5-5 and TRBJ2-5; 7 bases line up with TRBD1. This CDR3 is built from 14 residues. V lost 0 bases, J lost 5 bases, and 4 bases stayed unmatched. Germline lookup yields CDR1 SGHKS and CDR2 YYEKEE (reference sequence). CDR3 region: CASSLGYRGETQYF. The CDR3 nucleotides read TGTGCCAGCAGCTTGGGCTACAGGGGTGAGACCCAGTACTTC. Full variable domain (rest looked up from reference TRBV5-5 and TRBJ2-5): DAGVTQSPTHLIKTRGQQVTLRCSPISGHKSVSWYQQVLGQGPQFIFQYYEKEERGRGNFPDRFSARQFPNYSSELNVNALLLGDSALYLCASSLGYRGETQYFGPGTRLLVL.

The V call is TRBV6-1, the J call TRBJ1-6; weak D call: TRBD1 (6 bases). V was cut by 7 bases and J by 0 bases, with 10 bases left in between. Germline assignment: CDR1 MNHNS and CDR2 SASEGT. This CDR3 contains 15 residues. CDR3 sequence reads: CASNDRSSYNSPLHF. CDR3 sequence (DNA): TGTGCCAGCAACGACAGGAGCTCCTATAATTCACCCCTCCACTTT.

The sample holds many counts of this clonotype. The CDR3 sequence: CASSLARLAGGRSYEQYF. CDR3 nucleotide sequence: TGTGCCAGCAGCTTAGCGCGGTTGGCGGGCGGACGTTCCTACGAGCAGTACTTC. V and J are TRBV7-9 and TRBJ2-7; tentatively, D is TRBD2 (5 bases). The CDR3 runs to 18 residues. The V end lost 0 bases, the J end lost 1 base, and 19 bases lay between the germline ends. Germline V gene data show CDR1 as SEHNR and CDR2 as FQNEAQ (reference sequence).

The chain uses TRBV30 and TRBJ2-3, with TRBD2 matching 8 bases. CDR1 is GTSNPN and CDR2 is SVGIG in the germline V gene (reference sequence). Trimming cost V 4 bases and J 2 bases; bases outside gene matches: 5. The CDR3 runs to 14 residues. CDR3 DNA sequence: TGTGCCTGGACCGGGACTAGGTTCACAGATACGCAGTATTTT. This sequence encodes CAWTGTRFTDTQYF.

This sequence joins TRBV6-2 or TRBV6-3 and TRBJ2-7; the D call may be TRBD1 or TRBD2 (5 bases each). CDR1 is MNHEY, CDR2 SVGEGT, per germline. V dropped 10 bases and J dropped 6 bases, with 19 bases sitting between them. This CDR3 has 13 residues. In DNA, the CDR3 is TGTGCCACCCAAGGACCGTTCGGGGCCGAGCAGTACTTC. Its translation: CATQGPFGAEQYF.

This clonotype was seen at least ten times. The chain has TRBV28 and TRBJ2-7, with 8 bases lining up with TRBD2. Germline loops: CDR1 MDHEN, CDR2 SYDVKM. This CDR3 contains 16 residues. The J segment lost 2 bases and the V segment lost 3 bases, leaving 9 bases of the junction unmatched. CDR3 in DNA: TGTGCCAGCAGTTTCCCCTTTCGGGAGGGCCCCTACGAGCAGTACTTC. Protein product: CASSFPFREGPYEQYF.

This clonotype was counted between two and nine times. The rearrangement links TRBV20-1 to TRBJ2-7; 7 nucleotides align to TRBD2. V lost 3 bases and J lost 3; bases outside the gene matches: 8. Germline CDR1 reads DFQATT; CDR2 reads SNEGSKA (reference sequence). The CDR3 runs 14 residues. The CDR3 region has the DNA TGCAGTGCTAGGGGAGGGACCAAACTCTACGAGCAGTACTTC. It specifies CSARGGTKLYEQYF.

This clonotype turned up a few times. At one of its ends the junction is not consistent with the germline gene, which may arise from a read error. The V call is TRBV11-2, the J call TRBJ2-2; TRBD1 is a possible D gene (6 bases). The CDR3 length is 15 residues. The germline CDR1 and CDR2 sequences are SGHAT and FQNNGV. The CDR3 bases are TGCGCCAGCAGCTCCGGGACATCGAACACCGGGGAGCTGTTTTTT. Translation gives CASSSGTSNTGELFF.

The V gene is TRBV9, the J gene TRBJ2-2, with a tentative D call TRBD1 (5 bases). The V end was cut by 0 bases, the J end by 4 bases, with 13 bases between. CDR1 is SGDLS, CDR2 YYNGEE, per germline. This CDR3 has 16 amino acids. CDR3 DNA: TGTGCCAGCAGCGTAGCCTGGGGCTTCCTCACCGGGGAGCTGTTTTTT. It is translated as CASSVAWGFLTGELFF. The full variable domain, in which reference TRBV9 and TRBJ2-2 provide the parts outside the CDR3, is DSGVTQTPKHLITATGQRVTLRCSPRSGDLSVYWYQQSLDQGLQFLIQYYNGEERAKGNILERFSAQQFPDLHSELNLSSLELGDSALYFCASSVAWGFLTGELFFGEGSRLTVL.

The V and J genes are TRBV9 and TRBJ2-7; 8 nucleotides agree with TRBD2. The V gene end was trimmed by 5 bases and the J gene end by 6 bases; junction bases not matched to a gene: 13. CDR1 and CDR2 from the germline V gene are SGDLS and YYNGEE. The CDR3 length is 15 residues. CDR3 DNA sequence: TGTGCCAGCAGACCTACTAGCGGCCCTTTTGGCGAGCAGTACTTC. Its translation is CASRPTSGPFGEQYF. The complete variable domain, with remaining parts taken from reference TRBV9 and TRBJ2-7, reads DSGVTQTPKHLITATGQRVTLRCSPRSGDLSVYWYQQSLDQGLQFLIQYYNGEERAKGNILERFSAQQFPDLHSELNLSSLELGDSALYFCASRPTSGPFGEQYFGPGTRLTVT.

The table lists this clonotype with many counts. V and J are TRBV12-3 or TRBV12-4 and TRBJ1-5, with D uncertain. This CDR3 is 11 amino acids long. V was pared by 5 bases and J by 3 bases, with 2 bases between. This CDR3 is CASSHNQPQHF. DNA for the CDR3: TGTGCCAGCAGTCACAATCAGCCCCAGCATTTT.

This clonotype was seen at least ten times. The CDR3 loop is CASSFRGSYEQYF. For the CDR3, the DNA is TGTGCCAGCAGTTTTCGGGGGTCCTACGAGCAGTACTTC. The V gene is TRBV28, the J gene TRBJ2-7, with a weak D call TRBD2 (6 bases). Germline V lookup: CDR1 MDHEN, CDR2 SYDVKM. V lost 3 bases and J lost 1, with 7 bases in between. The CDR3 length is 13 residues.

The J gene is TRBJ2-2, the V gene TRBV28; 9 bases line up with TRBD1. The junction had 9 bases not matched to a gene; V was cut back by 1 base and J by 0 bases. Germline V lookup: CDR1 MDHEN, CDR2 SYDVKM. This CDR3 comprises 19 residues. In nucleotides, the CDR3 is TGTGCCAGCAGTTTATTAAGACAGGGGGTCTCTTCGAACACCGGGGAGCTGTTTTTT. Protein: CASSLLRQGVSSNTGELFF. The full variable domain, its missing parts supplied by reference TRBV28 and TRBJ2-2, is DVKVTQSSRYLVKRTGEKVFLECVQDMDHENMFWYRQDPGLGLRLIYFSYDVKMKEKGDIPEGYSVSREKKERFSLILESASTNQTSMYLCASSLLRQGVSSNTGELFFGEGSRLTVL.

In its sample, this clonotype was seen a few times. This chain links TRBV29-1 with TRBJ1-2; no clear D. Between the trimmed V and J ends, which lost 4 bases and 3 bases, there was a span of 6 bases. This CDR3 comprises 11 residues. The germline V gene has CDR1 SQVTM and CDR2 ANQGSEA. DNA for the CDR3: TGCAGCGTTGTAACGGACTATGGCTACACCTTC. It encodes CSVVTDYGYTF.

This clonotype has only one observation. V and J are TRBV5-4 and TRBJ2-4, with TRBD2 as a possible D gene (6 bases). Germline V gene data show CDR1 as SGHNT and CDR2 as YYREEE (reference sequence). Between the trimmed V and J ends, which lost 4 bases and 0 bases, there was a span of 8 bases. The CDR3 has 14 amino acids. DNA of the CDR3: TGTGCCAGCAGCGAAGCGGGAGCCAAAAACATTCAGTACTTC. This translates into CASSEAGAKNIQYF.

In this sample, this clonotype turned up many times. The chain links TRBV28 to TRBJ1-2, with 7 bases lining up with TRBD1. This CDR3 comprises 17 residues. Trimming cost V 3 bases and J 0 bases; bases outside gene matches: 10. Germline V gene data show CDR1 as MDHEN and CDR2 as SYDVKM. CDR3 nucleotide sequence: TGTGCCAGCAGTTTGACCGGGACAGAGACACCTAACTATGGCTACACCTTC. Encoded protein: CASSLTGTETPNYGYTF.

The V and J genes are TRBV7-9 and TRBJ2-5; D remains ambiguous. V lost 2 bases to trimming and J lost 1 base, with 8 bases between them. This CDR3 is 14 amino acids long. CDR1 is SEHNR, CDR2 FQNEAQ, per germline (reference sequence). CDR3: CASSLKAPQETQYF. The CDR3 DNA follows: TGTGCCAGCAGCTTAAAAGCCCCCCAAGAGACCCAGTACTTC.

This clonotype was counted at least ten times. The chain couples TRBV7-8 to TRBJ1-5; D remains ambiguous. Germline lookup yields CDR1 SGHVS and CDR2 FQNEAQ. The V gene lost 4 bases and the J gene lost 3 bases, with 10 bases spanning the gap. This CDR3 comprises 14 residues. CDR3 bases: TGTGCCAGCAGCTCGGCGACCGCCAATCAGCCCCAGCATTTT. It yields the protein CASSSATANQPQHF.

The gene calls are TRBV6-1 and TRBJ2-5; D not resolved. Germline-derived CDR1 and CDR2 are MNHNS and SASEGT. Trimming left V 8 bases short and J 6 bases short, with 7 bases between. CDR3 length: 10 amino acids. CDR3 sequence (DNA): TGTGCCAGCGGCTATAAGACCCAGTACTTC. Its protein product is CASGYKTQYF.

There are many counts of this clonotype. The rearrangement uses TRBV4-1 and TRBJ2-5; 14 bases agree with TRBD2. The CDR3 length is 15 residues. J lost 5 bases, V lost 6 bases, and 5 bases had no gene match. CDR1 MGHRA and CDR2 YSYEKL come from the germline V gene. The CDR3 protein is CASSQGLAGDETQYF. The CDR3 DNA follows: TGCGCCAGCAGTCAGGGACTAGCGGGAGACGAGACCCAGTACTTC.

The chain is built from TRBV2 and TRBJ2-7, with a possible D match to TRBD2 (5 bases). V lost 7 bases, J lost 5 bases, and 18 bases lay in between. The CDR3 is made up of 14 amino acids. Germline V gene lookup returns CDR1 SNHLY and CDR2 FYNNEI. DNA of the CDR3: TGTGCCAGCACCGACCGGGATCCACCACACGAGCAGTACTTC. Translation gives CASTDRDPPHEQYF. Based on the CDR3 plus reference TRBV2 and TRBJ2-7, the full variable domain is EPEVTQTPSHQVTQMGQEVILRCVPISNHLYFYWYRQILGQKVEFLVSFYNNEISEKSEIFDDQFSVERPDGSNFTLKIRSTKLEDSAMYFCASTDRDPPHEQYFGPGTRLTVT.

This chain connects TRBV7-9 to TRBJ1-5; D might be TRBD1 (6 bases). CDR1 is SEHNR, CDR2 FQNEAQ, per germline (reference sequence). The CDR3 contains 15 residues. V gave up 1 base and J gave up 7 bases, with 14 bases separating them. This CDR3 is CASSLGAGAKQPQHF. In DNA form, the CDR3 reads TGTGCCAGCAGCTTAGGGGCGGGGGCGAAGCAGCCCCAGCATTTT.

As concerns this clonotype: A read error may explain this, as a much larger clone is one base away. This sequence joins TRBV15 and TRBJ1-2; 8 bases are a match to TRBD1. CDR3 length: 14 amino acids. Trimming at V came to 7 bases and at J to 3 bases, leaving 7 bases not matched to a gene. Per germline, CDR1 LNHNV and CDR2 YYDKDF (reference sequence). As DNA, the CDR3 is TGTGCCACCAACGGCGACAGGGGCGACTATGGCTACACCTTC. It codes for CATNGDRGDYGYTF.

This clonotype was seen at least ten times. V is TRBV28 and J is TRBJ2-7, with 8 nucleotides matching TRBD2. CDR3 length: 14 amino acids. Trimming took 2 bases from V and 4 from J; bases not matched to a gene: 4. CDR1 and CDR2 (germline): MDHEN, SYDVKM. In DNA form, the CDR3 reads TGTGCCAGCAGTTTACCGGGAGGGCCGTACGAGCAGTACTTC. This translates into CASSLPGGPYEQYF.

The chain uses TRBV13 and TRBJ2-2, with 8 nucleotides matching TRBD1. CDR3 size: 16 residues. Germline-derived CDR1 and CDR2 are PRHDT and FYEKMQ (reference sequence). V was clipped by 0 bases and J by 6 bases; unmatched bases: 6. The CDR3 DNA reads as TGTGCCAGCAGCTTAGGCCCAGGGGGCAGATCCGGGGAGCTGTTTTTT. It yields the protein CASSLGPGGRSGELFF.

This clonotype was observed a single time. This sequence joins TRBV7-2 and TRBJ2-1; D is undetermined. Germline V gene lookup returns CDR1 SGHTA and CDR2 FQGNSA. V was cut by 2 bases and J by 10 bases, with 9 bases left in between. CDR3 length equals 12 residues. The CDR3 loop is CASSLIRAEQFF. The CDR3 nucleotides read TGTGCCAGCAGCTTAATCCGGGCCGAGCAGTTCTTC. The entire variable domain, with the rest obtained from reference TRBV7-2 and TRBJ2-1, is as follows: GAGVSQSPSNKVTEKGKDVELRCDPISGHTALYWYRQSLGQGLEFLIYFQGNSAPDKSGLPSDRFSAERTGGSVSTLTIQRTQQEDSAVYLCASSLIRAEQFFGPGTRLTVL.

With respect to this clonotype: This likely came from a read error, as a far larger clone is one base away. Here the CDR3 reads CASSFGLRTEGYTF. As DNA, the CDR3 is TGTGCCAGCAGCTTCGGTTTGAGGACAGAGGGCTACACCTTC. The chain couples TRBV7-9 to TRBJ1-2; TRBD1 is a possible D gene (6 bases). The CDR3 is 14 amino acids. Between the trimmed V and J ends, which lost 3 bases and 8 bases, there was a span of 16 bases. Germline V gene lookup returns CDR1 SEHNR and CDR2 FQNEAQ (reference sequence).